Below, 25 T cell receptor beta chains from the same sample are listed, as sequenced in a study of T cell responses to AZD1222 COVID-19 vaccine. The assay was immunoSEQ multiplex PCR, and TCRdb's table has in-frame clones only and misses some. This sample yields 160,000 or so clones, of which 90% are seen a single time; roughly 1.6% belongs to the top ten. Sequencing was performed on peripheral blood, taken 28 days after the second AZD1222 dose. The receptors derive from an adult who received the AZD1222 COVID-19 vaccine.

The chain recombines TRBV6-2 or TRBV6-3 with TRBJ2-7; D call uncertain. This CDR3 is built from 13 residues. The ends were cut back, 1 base at V and 4 bases at J, with 8 bases in the middle. Germline V CDR1 and CDR2: MNHEY, SVGEGT. The CDR3, as DNA: TGTGCCAGCAGTTACTTGTCGGTGTACGAGCAGTACTTC. Protein: CASSYLSVYEQYF.

For the CDR3, the DNA is TGTGCCACCAGTGAATACCAGGGGGATACGCAGTATTTT. Protein sequence: CATSEYQGDTQYF. The V call is TRBV24-1, the J call TRBJ2-3; D might be TRBD1 (6 bases). Trimming took off 4 bases at V and 6 bases at J, with 10 bases between the two ends. The CDR3 loop spans 13 amino acids. CDR1 KGHDR and CDR2 SFDVKD come from the germline V gene.

In its sample, this clone was seen a few times. The CDR3 sequence: CASSRPNQPQHF. CDR3 nucleotides: TGTGCCAGCAGCCGACCAAATCAGCCCCAGCATTTT. V is TRBV5-5 and J is TRBJ1-5; D unclear. This CDR3 region has 12 residues. The V gene's germline CDR1 is SGHKS and CDR2 YYEKEE (reference sequence). The V and J ends lost 4 bases and 4 bases respectively, with 6 bases between them.

The rearrangement joins TRBV6-2 or TRBV6-3 to TRBJ2-7; D is uncertain. The CDR3 runs to 13 residues. Trimming took 5 bases from V and 2 from J, leaving 10 bases between them. Germline V gene sequence: CDR1 MNHEY, CDR2 SVGEGT. The CDR3 nucleotides read TGTGCCAGCAGTCCCGGACGGGCCTACGAGCAGTACTTC. Its protein product is CASSPGRAYEQYF.

This chain uses TRBV7-9 with TRBJ2-2; TRBD2 is a possible D gene (6 bases). With 7 bases removed from V and 2 bases from J, the gap between germline ends came to 20 bases. Looked up from germline, CDR1 is SEHNR and CDR2 is FQNEAQ (reference sequence). This CDR3 is built from 17 residues. CDR3 residues: CASTPSGGRFNTGELFF. CDR3 DNA: TGTGCCAGCACACCCTCCGGAGGGCGGTTTAACACCGGGGAGCTGTTTTTT.

The gene calls are TRBV3-1 (or the pseudogene TRBV3-2) and TRBJ2-1; D tentatively fits TRBD1 or TRBD2 (6 bases each). The V gene's germline CDR1 is LGHDT and CDR2 YNNKEL (reference sequence). The CDR3 is 12 amino acids. V shed 1 base and J shed 15 bases, with 13 bases lying between them. CDR3 bases: TGTGCCAGCAGCCAAGTCTCCGGGGGCCTGTTCTTC. As protein: CASSQVSGGLFF.

The V gene is TRBV6-1, the J gene TRBJ1-2; tentatively, D is TRBD1 (5 bases). The CDR3 is 15 amino acids. CDR1 and CDR2 (germline): MNHNS, SASEGT. The V end lost 0 bases, the J end lost 8 bases, and 16 bases lay between the germline ends. The CDR3 loop is CASSEAGHHLGGYTF. The CDR3 nucleotides read TGTGCCAGCAGTGAAGCCGGACACCATTTGGGGGGCTACACCTTC.

V usage is TRBV11-3 and J usage is TRBJ1-5; a possible D gene is TRBD1 (5 bases). Germline V gives CDR1 SGHNT, CDR2 YENEEA. V lost 3 bases and J lost 10, with 19 bases in between. The CDR3 sequence is 15 residues long. The CDR3 nucleotides are TGTGCCAGCAGCTTTATCGGGGCATGCCCTTCTCCCCAGCATTTT. Translation gives CASSFIGACPSPQHF.

This chain joins TRBV11-2 and TRBJ2-6; unclear D gene. Germline V lookup: CDR1 SGHAT, CDR2 FQNNGV. The V end was cut by 4 bases, the J end by 0 bases, with 13 bases between. There are 17 residues in the CDR3. CDR3 amino acids: CASSSPKAASGANVLTF. Here the CDR3 DNA reads TGTGCCAGCAGCTCCCCGAAGGCCGCCTCTGGGGCCAACGTCCTGACTTTC. Combining the CDR3 with reference TRBV11-2 and TRBJ2-6 gives the whole variable domain EAGVAQSPRYKIIEKRQSVAFWCNPISGHATLYWYQQILGQGPKLLIQFQNNGVVDDSQLPKDRFSAERLKGVDSTLKIQPAKLEDSAVYLCASSSPKAASGANVLTFGAGSRLTVL.

This rearrangement joins TRBV15 to TRBJ1-2, with D unresolved. Per the germline V gene, CDR1 is LNHNV and CDR2 is YYDKDF (reference sequence). Trimming removed 5 bases at V and 3 bases at J, with 4 bases between. The length of the CDR3 is 11 residues. The CDR3 spells CATSADYGYTF. The CDR3 region has the DNA TGTGCCACCAGCGCTGACTATGGCTACACCTTC.

The chain couples TRBV27 to TRBJ1-1; no definite D call. V lost 6 bases, J lost 2 bases, and 13 bases lay in between. The CDR3 sequence is 14 residues long. Looked up from germline, CDR1 is MNHEY and CDR2 is SMNVEV (reference sequence). DNA of the CDR3: TGTGCCAGCAGCAAAGGCGGGATTAACACTGAAGCTTTCTTT. Encoded protein: CASSKGGINTEAFF.

The chain carries TRBV5-1 and TRBJ1-1; 7 bases line up with TRBD1. The length of the CDR3 is 15 residues. The trim removed 3 bases at V and 4 bases at J, leaving 9 bases unmatched. Germline CDR1 reads SGHRS; CDR2 reads YFSETQ. The CDR3 DNA sequence: TGCGCCAGCAGCTGGGATGGACAGGCGGGCACTGAAGCTTTCTTT. This sequence encodes CASSWDGQAGTEAFF.

The CDR3 nucleotides read TGTGCCTGGAGTGTATCAGGGGGCGGAGCAGCTTTCTTT. Protein product: CAWSVSGGGAAFF. J is TRBJ1-1 and V is TRBV30; 8 positions agree with TRBD1. Germline V gene lookup returns CDR1 GTSNPN and CDR2 SVGIG (reference sequence). The CDR3 spans 13 residues. Trimming removed 0 bases from V and 10 bases from J; junction bases left unmatched: 7.

The V and J genes are TRBV10-2 and TRBJ2-7; possible D gene TRBD1, 5 bases. In germline, CDR1 is WSHSY, CDR2 SAAADI. The V end lost 8 bases, the J end lost 2 bases, and 16 bases lay between the germline ends. This CDR3 has 14 amino acids. CDR3 sequence: CASGFSGATYEQYF. For the CDR3, the DNA is TGCGCCAGCGGCTTCAGTGGGGCTACCTACGAGCAGTACTTC.

V gene TRBV3-1 (or the pseudogene TRBV3-2) combines with J gene TRBJ2-5; D not resolved. The germline V gene encodes CDR1 LGHDT and CDR2 YNNKEL (reference sequence). This CDR3 has 12 residues. V dropped 2 bases and J dropped 5 bases, with 6 bases sitting between them. In DNA form, the CDR3 reads TGTGCCAGCAGCCAAACTGCGGAGACCCAGTACTTC. It is translated as CASSQTAETQYF.

This chain links TRBV18 with TRBJ2-3; no definite D call. Germline V gene lookup returns CDR1 KGHSH and CDR2 LQKENI. V was shortened by 6 bases and J by 6 bases, with 7 bases between the two germline ends. This CDR3 is 11 amino acids long. The CDR3 sequence is CASSPVDTQYF. As DNA, the CDR3 is TGTGCCAGCTCCCCTGTCGATACGCAGTATTTT.

The V gene is TRBV19, the J gene TRBJ2-1, with D possibly TRBD1 on 5 matching bases. The CDR3 extends over 14 amino acids. Trimming removed 5 bases from V and 8 bases from J, with 16 bases in between. Germline values: CDR1 LNHDA, CDR2 SQIVND (reference sequence). CDR3 loop: CASSSVGVVDEQFF. The CDR3 DNA is TGTGCCAGTAGTTCAGTAGGGGTTGTGGATGAGCAGTTCTTC.

The chain couples TRBV15 to TRBJ2-7; no definite D call. V lost 5 bases to trimming and J lost 9 bases, with 23 bases between them. This CDR3 spans 15 amino acids. Germline V gene sequence: CDR1 LNHNV, CDR2 YYDKDF (reference sequence). The CDR3 sequence: CATSPYTTPQTGQYF. In DNA, the CDR3 is TGTGCCACCAGCCCATACACCACGCCTCAAACGGGGCAGTACTTC.

The V and J genes are TRBV3-1 (or the pseudogene TRBV3-2) and TRBJ2-5; D possibly corresponds to TRBD1 (6 bases). V was cut by 2 bases and J by 7 bases, with 17 bases left in between. CDR1 and CDR2 from the germline V gene are LGHDT and YNNKEL (reference sequence). The CDR3 covers 15 residues. CDR3 region: CASSQNPRGSVTQYF. Here the CDR3 DNA reads TGTGCCAGCAGCCAAAACCCCAGGGGTAGTGTGACCCAGTACTTC.

The chain combines TRBV27 with TRBJ2-1; the match to TRBD2 covers 8 bases. Germline CDR1 and CDR2: MNHEY and SMNVEV (reference sequence). V gave up 6 bases and J gave up 6 bases; unmatched junction bases: 10. There are 15 residues in the CDR3. The CDR3 is CASRISASGSNEQFF. In nucleotides, the CDR3 is TGTGCCAGCAGGATCTCAGCCAGCGGGAGCAATGAGCAGTTCTTC.

This sequence joins TRBV4-1 and TRBJ2-1; TRBD1 is a possible D gene (5 bases). This CDR3 contains 13 residues. Trimming pared 0 bases from V and 9 bases from J, leaving 9 bases between. Per germline, CDR1 MGHRA and CDR2 YSYEKL. The chain's CDR3 is CASSQERDSEQFF. The CDR3 DNA reads TGCGCCAGCAGCCAAGAACGTGACAGTGAGCAGTTCTTC.

V usage is TRBV30 and J usage is TRBJ2-5; 7 bases are a match to TRBD1. CDR1 and CDR2 from the germline V gene are GTSNPN and SVGIG (reference sequence). Trimming removed 2 bases from V and 4 bases from J; junction bases left unmatched: 10. This CDR3 is built from 15 residues. The CDR3 DNA reads as TGTGCCTGGAGTATAATGGGACAGTTCTCAGAGACCCAGTACTTC. This translates into CAWSIMGQFSETQYF.

The rearrangement links TRBV6-2 or TRBV6-3 to TRBJ2-7; D remains ambiguous. Between the trimmed V and J ends, which lost 5 bases and 3 bases, there was a span of 11 bases. There are 13 residues in the CDR3. Germline V lookup: CDR1 MNHEY, CDR2 SVGEGT. The CDR3 sequence: CASSQRTFYEQYF. The CDR3 nucleotides are TGTGCCAGCAGTCAACGGACCTTCTACGAGCAGTACTTC.

The chain uses TRBV27 and TRBJ2-3, with D possibly matching TRBD1 (5 bases). Per germline, CDR1 MNHEY and CDR2 SMNVEV (reference sequence). This CDR3 spans 13 amino acids. Trimming took 6 bases from V and 3 from J, leaving 10 bases between them. CDR3 region: CASRQGGTDTQYF. The CDR3, as DNA: TGTGCCAGCAGGCAGGGTGGTACAGATACGCAGTATTTT.

The rearrangement joins TRBV29-1 to TRBJ1-4, with 7 bases that match TRBD1. The CDR3 extends over 13 amino acids. CDR1 and CDR2 from the germline V gene are SQVTM and ANQGSEA. V was clipped by 8 bases and J by 4 bases; unmatched bases: 7. The CDR3 loop reads CSSQGHGNEKLFF. CDR3 nucleotides: TGCAGCTCACAGGGGCATGGTAATGAAAAACTGTTTTTT.